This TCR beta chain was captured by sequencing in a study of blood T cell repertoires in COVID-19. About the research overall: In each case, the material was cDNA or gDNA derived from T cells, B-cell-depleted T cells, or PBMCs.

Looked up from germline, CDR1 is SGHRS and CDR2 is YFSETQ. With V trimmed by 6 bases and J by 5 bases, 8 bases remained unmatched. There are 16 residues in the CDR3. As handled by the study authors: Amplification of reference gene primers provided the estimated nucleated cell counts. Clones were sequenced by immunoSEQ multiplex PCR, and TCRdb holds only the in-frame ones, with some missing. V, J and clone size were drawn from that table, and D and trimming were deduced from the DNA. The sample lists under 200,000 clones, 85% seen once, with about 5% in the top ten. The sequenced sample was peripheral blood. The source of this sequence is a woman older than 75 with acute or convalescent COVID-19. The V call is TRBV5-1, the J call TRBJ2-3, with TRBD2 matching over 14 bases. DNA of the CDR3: TGCGCCAGCACCCCGACTAGCGGGAGGGCTGGAGATACGCAGTATTTT. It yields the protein CASTPTSGRAGDTQYF.